This T cell receptor beta chain was captured by sequencing in a study of blood T cell repertoires in COVID-19. Study-wide background: Samples of COVID-19 (acute and convalescent) were obtained from the United States, Italy and Spain. T cells, B-cell-depleted T cells, or PBMCs provided the cDNA or gDNA that served as material.

Membership in each cohort depended on participant-reported clinical history. CDR3 size: 14 residues. Trimming cost V 9 bases and J 8 bases, with 22 bases left between them. CDR1 and CDR2 from the germline V gene are LGHDT and YNNKEL (reference sequence). Original methodology: It was from reference gene primer amplification that nucleated cell counts were estimated. Method: immunoSEQ multiplex PCR; TCRdb's copy keeps in-frame clones and lacks some. D and trimming were read from the DNA, whereas the V and J calls and clone size are those reported in that table. Among roughly 230,000 clones listed, roughly 84% were seen once.

The chain has TRBV3-1 (or the pseudogene TRBV3-2) and TRBJ1-2; no definite D call. The sequence came from a woman aged 45-60 years who had been exposed to COVID-19. The specimen sequenced was PBMCs or T cells enriched from blood (not recorded which). This chain's CDR3 is CARTLHESVRGYTF. For the CDR3, the DNA is TGTGCCAGGACTTTGCACGAGTCAGTACGCGGCTACACCTTC.